The entry below describes one T cell receptor beta chain. No antigen is known for it. Reverse transcription used about 0.45 to 1 ug RNA and random hexamers. TCRdb called the immunoSEQ multiplex PCR reads again in MiXCR, with one record for every CDR3 protein. The sample has tens of thousands of distinct CDR3 sequences, 90% to 95% seen once; the top ten hold 0.55% to 0.75%. V was trimmed by 0 bases and J by 4 bases, leaving 13 bases between them. This CDR3 has 15 residues. CDR1 SGHDT and CDR2 YYEEEE come from the germline V gene. These data come from a study of CD8 T cells in Susac syndrome. Study outcomes and limitations: The study conceded that its TCR sequencing and HLA analysis involved relatively few individuals.

This TCR was recovered from a human donor with Susac syndrome. The sequenced sample consisted of CD8+ T cells from PBMCs. The chain joins TRBV5-6 to TRBJ1-2; D perhaps matches TRBD1 (5 bases). The CDR3 sequence: CASSLDPARVYGYTF. CDR3 nucleotide sequence: TGTGCCAGCAGCTTGGATCCGGCCAGGGTCTATGGCTACACCTTC.